This T cell receptor (beta chain) emerged from a study of control samples from healthy donors and cancer patients. TCRdb keeps only in-frame clones here, not all; method: immunoSEQ multiplex PCR. This sample yields about 120,000 clones, of which 88% are seen a single time; 2% to 2.5% belongs to the top ten. V was shortened by 7 bases and J by 0 bases, with 10 bases between the two germline ends. CDR3 length equals 14 residues. Germline loops: CDR1 MNHNY, CDR2 SVGAGI (reference sequence). Sequences were obtained from blood. This chain uses TRBV6-6 with TRBJ1-3; no clear D. This clonotype was sampled from a woman in her 70s in good health. CDR3 nucleotides: TGTGCCAGCACCAAACAGAGCTCTGGAAACACCATATATTTT. It specifies CASTKQSSGNTIYF.